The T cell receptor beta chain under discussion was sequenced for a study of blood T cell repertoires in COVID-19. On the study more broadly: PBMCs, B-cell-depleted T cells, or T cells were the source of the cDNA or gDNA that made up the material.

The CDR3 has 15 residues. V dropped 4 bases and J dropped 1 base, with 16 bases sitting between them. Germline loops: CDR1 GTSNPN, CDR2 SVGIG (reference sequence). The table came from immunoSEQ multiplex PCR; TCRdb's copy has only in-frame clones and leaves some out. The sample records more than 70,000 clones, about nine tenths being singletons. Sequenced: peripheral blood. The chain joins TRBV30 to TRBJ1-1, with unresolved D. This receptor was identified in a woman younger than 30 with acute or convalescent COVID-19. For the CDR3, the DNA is TGTGCCTGGAACCTCCGACGGCGGGGGAACACTGAAGCTTTCTTT. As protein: CAWNLRRRGNTEAFF. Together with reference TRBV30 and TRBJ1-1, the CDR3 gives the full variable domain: SQTIHQWPATLVQPVGSPLSLECTVEGTSNPNLYWYRQAAGRGLQLLFYSVGIGQISSEVPQNLSASRPQDRQFILSSKKLLLSDSGFYLCAWNLRRRGNTEAFFGQGTRLTVV.